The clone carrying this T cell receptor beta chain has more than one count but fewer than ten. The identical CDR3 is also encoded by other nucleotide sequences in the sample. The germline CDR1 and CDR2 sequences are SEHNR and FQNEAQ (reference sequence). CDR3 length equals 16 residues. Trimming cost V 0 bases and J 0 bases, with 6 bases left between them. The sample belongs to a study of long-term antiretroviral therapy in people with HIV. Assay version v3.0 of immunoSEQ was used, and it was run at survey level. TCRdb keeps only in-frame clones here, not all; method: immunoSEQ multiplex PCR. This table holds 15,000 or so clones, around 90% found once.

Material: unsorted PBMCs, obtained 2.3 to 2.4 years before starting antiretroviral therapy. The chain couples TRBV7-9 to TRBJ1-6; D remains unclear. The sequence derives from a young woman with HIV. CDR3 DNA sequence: TGTGCCAGCAGCTTAGCCAGGAGCTCCTATAATTCACCCCTCCACTTT. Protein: CASSLARSSYNSPLHF. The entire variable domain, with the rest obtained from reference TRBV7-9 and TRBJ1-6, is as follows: DTGVSQNPRHKITKRGQNVTFRCDPISEHNRLYWYRQTLGQGPEFLTYFQNEAQLEKSRLLSDRFSAERPKGSFSTLEIQRTEQGDSAMYLCASSLARSSYNSPLHFGNGTRLTVT.